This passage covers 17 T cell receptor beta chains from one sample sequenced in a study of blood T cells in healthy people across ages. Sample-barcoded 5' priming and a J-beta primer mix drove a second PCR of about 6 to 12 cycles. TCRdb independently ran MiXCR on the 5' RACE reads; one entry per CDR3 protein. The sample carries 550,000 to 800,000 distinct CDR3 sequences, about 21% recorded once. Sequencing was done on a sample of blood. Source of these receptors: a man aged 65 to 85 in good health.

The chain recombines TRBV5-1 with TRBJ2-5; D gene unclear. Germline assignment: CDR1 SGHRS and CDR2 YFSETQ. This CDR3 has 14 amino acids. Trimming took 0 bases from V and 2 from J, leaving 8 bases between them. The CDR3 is CASSLVVGQETQYF. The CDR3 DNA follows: TGCGCCAGCAGCTTGGTAGTGGGGCAAGAGACCCAGTACTTC.

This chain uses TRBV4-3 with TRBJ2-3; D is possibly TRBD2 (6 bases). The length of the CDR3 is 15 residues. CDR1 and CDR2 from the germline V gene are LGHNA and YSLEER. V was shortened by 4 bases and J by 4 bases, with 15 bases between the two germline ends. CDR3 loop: CASSPTIRDSDTQYF. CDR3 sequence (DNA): TGCGCCAGCAGCCCTACTATCCGGGACTCAGATACGCAGTATTTT.

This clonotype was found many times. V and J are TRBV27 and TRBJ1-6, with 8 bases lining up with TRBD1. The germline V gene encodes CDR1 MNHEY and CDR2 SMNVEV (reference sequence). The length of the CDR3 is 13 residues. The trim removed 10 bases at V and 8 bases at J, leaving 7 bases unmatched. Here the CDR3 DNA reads TGTGCCAACACCGGGACAGGAGATTCACCCCTCCACTTT. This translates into CANTGTGDSPLHF.

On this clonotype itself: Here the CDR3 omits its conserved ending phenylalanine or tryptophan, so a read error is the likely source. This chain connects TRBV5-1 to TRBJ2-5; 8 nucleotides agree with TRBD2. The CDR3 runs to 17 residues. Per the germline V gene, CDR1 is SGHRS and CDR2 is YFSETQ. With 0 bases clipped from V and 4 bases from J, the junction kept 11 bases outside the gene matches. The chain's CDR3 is CASSLAGSSGIGETQYL. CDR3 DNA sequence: TGCGCCAGCAGCTTGGCCGGTAGTAGCGGGATTGGAGAGACCCAGTACCTC.

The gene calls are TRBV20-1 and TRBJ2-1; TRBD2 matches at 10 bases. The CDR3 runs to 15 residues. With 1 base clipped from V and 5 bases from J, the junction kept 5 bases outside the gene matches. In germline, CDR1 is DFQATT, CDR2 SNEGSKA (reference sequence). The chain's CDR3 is CSARVGTSVHNEQFF. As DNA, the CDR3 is TGCAGTGCTAGAGTCGGGACTAGCGTACACAATGAGCAGTTCTTC.

In DNA, the CDR3 is TGCAGTGCTAGGCCAGCGGGAGGGACATATACGCAGTATTTT. Translating it yields CSARPAGGTYTQYF. The chain is built from TRBV20-1 and TRBJ2-3; 10 bases agree with TRBD2. This CDR3 region has 14 residues. V was pared by 3 bases and J by 7 bases, with 7 bases of the junction left unmatched. Germline assignment: CDR1 DFQATT and CDR2 SNEGSKA (reference sequence).

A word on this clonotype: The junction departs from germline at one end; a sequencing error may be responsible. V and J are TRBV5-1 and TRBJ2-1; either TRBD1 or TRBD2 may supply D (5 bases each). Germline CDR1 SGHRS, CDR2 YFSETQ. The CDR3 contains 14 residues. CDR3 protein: CASSNGGAYNERFF. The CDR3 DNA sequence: TGCGCCAGCAGTAATGGGGGTGCCTACAATGAGCGGTTCTTC. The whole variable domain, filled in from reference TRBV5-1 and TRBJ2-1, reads KAGVTQTPRYLIKTRGQQVTLSCSPISGHRSVSWYQQTPGQGLQFLFEYFSETQRNKGNFPGRFSGRQFSNSRSEMNVSTLELGDSALYLCASSNGGAYNERFFGPGTRLTVL.

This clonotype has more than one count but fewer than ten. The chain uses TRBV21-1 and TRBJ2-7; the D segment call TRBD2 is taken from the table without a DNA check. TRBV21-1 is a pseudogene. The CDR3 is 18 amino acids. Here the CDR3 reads CASRGTVGLAGVIYEQYF. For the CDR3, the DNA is TGTGCCAGCAGGGGGACGGTGGGACTGGCGGGAGTGATCTACGAGCAGTACTTC.

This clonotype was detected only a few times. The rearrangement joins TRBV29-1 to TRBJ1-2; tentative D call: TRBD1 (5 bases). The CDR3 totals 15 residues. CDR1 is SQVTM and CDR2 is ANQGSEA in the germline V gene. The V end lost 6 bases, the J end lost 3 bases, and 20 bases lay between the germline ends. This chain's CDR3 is CSVVRWGEEDYGYTF. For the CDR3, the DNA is TGCAGCGTCGTGCGATGGGGGGAGGAAGACTATGGCTACACCTTC.

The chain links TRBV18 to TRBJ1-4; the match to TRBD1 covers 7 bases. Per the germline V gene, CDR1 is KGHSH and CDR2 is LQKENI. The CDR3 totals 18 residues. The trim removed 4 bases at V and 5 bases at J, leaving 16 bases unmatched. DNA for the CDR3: TGTGCCAGCTCACGACCAGGTTCTCCGGGACAGAAAAATGAAAAACTGTTTTTT. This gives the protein CASSRPGSPGQKNEKLFF.

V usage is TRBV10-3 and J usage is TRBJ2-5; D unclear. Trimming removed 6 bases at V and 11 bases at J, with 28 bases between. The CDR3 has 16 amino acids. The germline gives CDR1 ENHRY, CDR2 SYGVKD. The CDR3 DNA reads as TGTGCCATCAGCAAGACTCAAAATCCGTCCTTCGTCGTGCAGTACTTC. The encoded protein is CAISKTQNPSFVVQYF.

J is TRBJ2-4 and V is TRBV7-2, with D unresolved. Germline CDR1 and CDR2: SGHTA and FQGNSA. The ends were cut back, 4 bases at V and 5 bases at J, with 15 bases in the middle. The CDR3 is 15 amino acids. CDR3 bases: TGTGCCAGCAGCTCTGGACGATTCACCCAAAACATTCAGTACTTC. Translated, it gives CASSSGRFTQNIQYF.

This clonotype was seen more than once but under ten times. The CDR3, as DNA: TGTGCCAGCAGTTTCCAATTAGAGCAGTACTTC. Its translation: CASSFQLEQYF. The genes are TRBV28 and TRBJ2-7, with D uncertain. Germline lookup yields CDR1 MDHEN and CDR2 SYDVKM. The CDR3 sequence is 11 residues long. V lost 3 bases to trimming and J lost 7 bases, with 7 bases between them.

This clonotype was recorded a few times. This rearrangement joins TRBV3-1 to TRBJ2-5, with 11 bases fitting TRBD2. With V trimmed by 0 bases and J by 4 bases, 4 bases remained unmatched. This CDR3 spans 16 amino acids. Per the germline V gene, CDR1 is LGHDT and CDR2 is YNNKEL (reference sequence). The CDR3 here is CASSQDSGLAGETQYF. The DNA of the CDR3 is TGTGCCAGCAGCCAAGATTCCGGACTAGCGGGAGAGACCCAGTACTTC.

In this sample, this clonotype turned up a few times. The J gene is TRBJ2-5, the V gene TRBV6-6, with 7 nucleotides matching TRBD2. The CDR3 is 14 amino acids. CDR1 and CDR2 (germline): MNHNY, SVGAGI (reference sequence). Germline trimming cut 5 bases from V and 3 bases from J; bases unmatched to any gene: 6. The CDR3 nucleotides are TGTGCCAGCAGTGCCCTCCGGGAGGAAGAGACCCAGTACTTC. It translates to CASSALREEETQYF.

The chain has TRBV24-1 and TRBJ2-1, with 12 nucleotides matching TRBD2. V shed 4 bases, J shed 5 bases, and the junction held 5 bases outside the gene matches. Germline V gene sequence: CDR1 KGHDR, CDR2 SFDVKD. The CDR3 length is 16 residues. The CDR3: CATSDELAGGHNEQFF. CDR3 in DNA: TGTGCCACCAGTGACGAACTAGCGGGAGGCCACAATGAGCAGTTCTTC.

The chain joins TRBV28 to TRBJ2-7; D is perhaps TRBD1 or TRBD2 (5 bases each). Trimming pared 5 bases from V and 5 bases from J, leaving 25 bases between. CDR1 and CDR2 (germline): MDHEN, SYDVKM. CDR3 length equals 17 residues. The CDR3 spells CASSGPSPGTPGNEQYF. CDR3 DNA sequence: TGTGCCAGCAGTGGACCCAGCCCCGGGACGCCCGGGAACGAGCAGTACTTC.